The 18 T cell receptor beta chains below all came from one sample that was sequenced in a study of early stage breast cancer tumors. Measured with immunoSEQ multiplex PCR; TCRdb has only the in-frame clones, and not every one. In the table there are around 48,000 clones, 85% to 95% of which are singletons. The sequenced sample was blood. The origin of the receptors is a person between 65 and 79 years old with breast cancer.

The chain is built from TRBV5-4 and TRBJ2-5, with 9 bases that match TRBD2. There are 17 residues in the CDR3. Germline V gene data show CDR1 as SGHNT and CDR2 as YYREEE (reference sequence). V lost 0 bases and J lost 4; bases outside the gene matches: 10. The DNA of the CDR3 is TGTGCCAGCAGCTTGGGCGGGGGGGAGGGCCTGACAGAGACCCAGTACTTC. Residues: CASSLGGGEGLTETQYF. Full variable domain (remainder filled in from reference TRBV5-4 and TRBJ2-5): ETGVTQSPTHLIKTRGQQVTLRCSSQSGHNTVSWYQQALGQGPQFIFQYYREEENGRGNFPPRFSGLQFPNYSSELNVNALELDDSALYLCASSLGGGEGLTETQYFGPGTRLLVL.

This clone was detected only a few times. This rearrangement joins TRBV7-8 to TRBJ1-6, with 9 bases aligning to TRBD1. The CDR3 has 15 residues. J lost 9 bases, V lost 5 bases, and 8 bases had no gene match. Looked up from germline, CDR1 is SGHVS and CDR2 is FQNEAQ. The CDR3 DNA reads as TGTGCCAGCAGCACAGGGACAGGGATCACTTCACCCCTCCACTTT. It encodes CASSTGTGITSPLHF.

The rearrangement uses TRBV9 and TRBJ1-1; no reliable D call. Germline CDR1 is SGDLS and CDR2 is YYNGEE. The CDR3 runs 14 residues. V dropped 3 bases and J dropped 8 bases, with 17 bases sitting between them. CDR3: CASSGPLQIGEAFF. CDR3 sequence (DNA): TGTGCCAGCAGCGGACCCTTACAAATCGGGGAAGCTTTCTTT.

The chain joins TRBV28 to TRBJ1-2, with D unresolved. The germline V and J ends were trimmed by 3 bases and 2 bases, with 4 bases remaining between them. The germline V gene encodes CDR1 MDHEN and CDR2 SYDVKM. The CDR3 contains 12 residues. CDR3 DNA: TGTGCCAGCAGTTTGGGCAACTATGGCTACACCTTC. Translation: CASSLGNYGYTF.

The CDR3 loop is CASSLQGAAFF. CDR3 nucleotide sequence: TGTGCCAGCTCACTGCAGGGGGCAGCTTTCTTT. The chain carries TRBV18 and TRBJ1-1; 8 bases fit TRBD1. V trimming: 4 bases; J trimming: 10 bases; junction bases outside the gene matches: 2. The germline V gene encodes CDR1 KGHSH and CDR2 LQKENI. The CDR3 sequence is 11 residues long. The whole variable domain, remainder taken from reference TRBV18 and TRBJ1-1, is NAGVMQNPRHLVRRRGQEARLRCSPMKGHSHVYWYRQLPEEGLKFMVYLQKENIIDESGMPKERFSAEFPKEGPSILRIQQVVRGDSAAYFCASSLQGAAFFGQGTRLTVV.

CDR3 residues: CASKPGQGSYNEQFF. Here the CDR3 DNA reads TGTGCCAGCAAGCCGGGACAGGGCTCCTACAATGAGCAGTTCTTC. The chain employs TRBV6-1 and TRBJ2-1; 9 bases map to TRBD1. Germline V gene lookup returns CDR1 MNHNS and CDR2 SASEGT. The CDR3 consists of 15 residues. After removal of 7 bases from V and 0 bases from J, the junction contained 4 bases not matched to a gene.

The rearrangement uses TRBV7-9 and TRBJ1-4; 10 positions agree with TRBD1. CDR1 is SEHNR, CDR2 FQNEAQ, per germline (reference sequence). The length of the CDR3 is 15 residues. V was clipped by 5 bases and J by 8 bases; unmatched bases: 8. The CDR3 nucleotides are TGTGCCAGCAGCCCGCGGACAGGGGGTGAAGAAAAACTGTTTTTT. Translation gives CASSPRTGGEEKLFF.

The chain is built from TRBV19 and TRBJ1-1, with D perhaps matching TRBD1 (6 bases). CDR3 size: 14 residues. Trimming stripped 5 bases from V and 6 bases from J, with 16 bases between. Germline assignment: CDR1 LNHDA and CDR2 SQIVND (reference sequence). As DNA, the CDR3 is TGTGCCAGTAGTCCTGTGGACAGAGACGCTGAAGCTTTCTTT. This translates into CASSPVDRDAEAFF.

The chain links TRBV18 to TRBJ1-2, with D tentatively TRBD1 (6 bases). V was trimmed by 0 bases and J by 4 bases, leaving 15 bases between them. There are 16 residues in the CDR3. Germline V gene sequence: CDR1 KGHSH, CDR2 LQKENI. The CDR3 protein is CASSPPMGQKTYGYTF. The CDR3 DNA reads as TGTGCCAGCTCACCACCGATGGGACAAAAAACCTATGGCTACACCTTC.

This chain uses TRBV11-2 with TRBJ1-4; 8 positions match TRBD1. V gave up 5 bases and J gave up 7 bases; unmatched junction bases: 6. CDR3 length: 14 residues. Germline loops: CDR1 SGHAT, CDR2 FQNNGV. In DNA form, the CDR3 reads TGTGCCAGCAGCACTACAGGGGGGGGTGAAAAACTGTTTTTT. It yields the protein CASSTTGGGEKLFF.

V is TRBV6-6 and J is TRBJ2-7, with D perhaps matching TRBD2 (5 bases). Germline V CDR1 and CDR2: MNHNY, SVGAGI (reference sequence). The germline V and J ends were trimmed by 4 bases and 4 bases, with 17 bases remaining between them. The CDR3 spans 15 residues. The CDR3 region is CASSSKLGREYEQYF. In DNA, the CDR3 is TGTGCCAGCAGTTCCAAACTAGGACGCGAATACGAGCAGTACTTC.

A remark on this clone: The junction and the germline gene differ at one end; a read error may be behind it. This rearrangement joins TRBV6-5 to TRBJ2-1; 10 bases agree with TRBD2. The CDR3 runs 11 residues. Germline lookup yields CDR1 MNHEY and CDR2 SVGAGI. The CDR3 sequence is CASNTGTSEVF. CDR3 nucleotides: TGTGCCAGCAACACCGGGACTAGCGAGGTCTTC.

The rearrangement uses TRBV19 and TRBJ1-1, with 9 bases aligning to TRBD1. Germline trimming cut 3 bases from V and 2 bases from J; bases unmatched to any gene: 10. Germline CDR1 reads LNHDA; CDR2 reads SQIVND (reference sequence). This CDR3 contains 17 residues. CDR3 DNA sequence: TGTGCCAGTAGTATCCGAAACAGGGGGCGCCTAAACACTGAAGCTTTCTTT. Amino acid sequence: CASSIRNRGRLNTEAFF.

The V call is TRBV7-9, the J call TRBJ2-7, with TRBD1 identical over 10 bases. Germline trimming cut 5 bases from V and 1 base from J; bases unmatched to any gene: 5. CDR3 length equals 15 residues. The germline CDR1 and CDR2 sequences are SEHNR and FQNEAQ (reference sequence). This CDR3 reads CASSPWDRGSYEQYF. CDR3 in DNA: TGTGCCAGCAGCCCATGGGACAGGGGATCCTACGAGCAGTACTTC.

The gene calls are TRBV19 and TRBJ1-4, with 9 bases fitting TRBD1. The CDR3 length is 13 residues. Germline CDR1 is LNHDA and CDR2 is SQIVND (reference sequence). Unmatched junction bases numbered 3, after V lost 5 bases and J lost 8 bases. CDR3 loop: CASSWDREEKLFF. In nucleotides, the CDR3 is TGTGCCAGTAGTTGGGACAGGGAGGAAAAACTGTTTTTT.

This sequence joins TRBV19 and TRBJ2-2; TRBD2 is a possible D gene (6 bases). The V gene's germline CDR1 is LNHDA and CDR2 SQIVND (reference sequence). The CDR3 extends over 15 amino acids. V was clipped by 6 bases and J by 7 bases, with 18 bases between them. The CDR3 region has the DNA TGTGCCAGTAGCCCTAAGTCCTGGGGGGACGGGGAGCTGTTTTTT. Translated, it gives CASSPKSWGDGELFF. The full variable domain, completed using reference TRBV19 and TRBJ2-2, is DGGITQSPKYLFRKEGQNVTLSCEQNLNHDAMYWYRQDPGQGLRLIYYSQIVNDFQKGDIAEGYSVSREKKESFPLTVTSAQKNPTAFYLCASSPKSWGDGELFFGEGSRLTVL.

The chain joins TRBV5-1 to TRBJ2-3; 8 bases align to TRBD2. This CDR3 has 15 residues. Germline lookup yields CDR1 SGHRS and CDR2 YFSETQ. The junction had 4 bases not matched to a gene; V was cut back by 2 bases and J by 2 bases. The CDR3 is CASSFAGGDTDTQYF. The CDR3 nucleotides are TGCGCCAGCAGCTTTGCGGGGGGAGACACAGATACGCAGTATTTT.

The chain is built from TRBV28 and TRBJ2-6, with no clear D. The germline V gene encodes CDR1 MDHEN and CDR2 SYDVKM. This CDR3 is 13 amino acids long. Trimming took off 6 bases at V and 10 bases at J, with 13 bases between the two ends. CDR3 sequence: CASSRNSLNVLTF. CDR3 DNA: TGTGCCAGCAGCCGAAACTCTCTAAACGTCCTGACTTTC.